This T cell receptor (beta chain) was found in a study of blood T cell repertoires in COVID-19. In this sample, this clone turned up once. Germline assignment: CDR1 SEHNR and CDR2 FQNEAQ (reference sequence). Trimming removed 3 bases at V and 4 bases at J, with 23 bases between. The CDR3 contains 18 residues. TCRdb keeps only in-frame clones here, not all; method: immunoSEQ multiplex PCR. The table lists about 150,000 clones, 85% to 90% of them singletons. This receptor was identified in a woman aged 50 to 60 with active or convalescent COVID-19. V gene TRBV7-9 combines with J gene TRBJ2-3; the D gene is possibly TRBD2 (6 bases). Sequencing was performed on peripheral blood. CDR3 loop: CASSLATFTGLFADTQYF. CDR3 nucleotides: TGTGCCAGCAGCTTGGCCACTTTTACGGGACTTTTCGCAGATACGCAGTATTTT.